This TCR beta chain was captured by sequencing in a study of blood T cell repertoires in COVID-19 (dated by TCRdb to the early 2020s). Describing the broader study: The collaborator samples originated in the United States, Italy and Spain and spanned the acute and convalescent phases of COVID-19. The material from the prospective study consisted of cDNA or gDNA derived from T cells, B-cell-depleted T cells, or PBMCs. Deeply sampled blood TCRbeta repertoires from subjects exposed to, actively infected with, or recovered from COVID-19 were included in the dataset. The repertoires were released in a freely available public database intended as a resource for research on the immune response to SARS-CoV-2. Samples came from the ongoing ImmuneRACE study (first 160 participants) plus 1,254 subjects from 6 global collaborators. Nearly every sample came with metadata listing a de-identified subject ID, COVID-19 status, age in years and sex. Where HLA class I and class II types were available, the types were taken from metadata supplied by the sample provider, not from assay-based typing. What the research found in general, with its limitations: How much clinical and demographic metadata was included differed by source and by participant, and the metadata was provided uncurated.

TCRbeta CDR3 regions were amplified from genomic DNA using the immunoSEQ Assay, a bias-controlled multiplex PCR. Concerning the study's data processing: Nucleated cell counts per sample were estimated from amplification of reference gene primers within the assay. To quantify the absolute abundance of each unique TCRbeta CDR3 rearrangement, sequence reads were collapsed and filtered. Productive Simpson clonality was computed per sample as the square root of Simpson's diversity index over productive rearrangements. TCRdb's version of the immuneACCESS table is confined to in-frame rearrangements and falls short of the full clone set. An unresolved V gene accounts for under half of the shortfall where checked; the remainder is of unknown origin. V, J and clone size were drawn from that table, and D and trimming were deduced from the DNA. The sample includes over 200,000 clones, with about 84% observed a single time. Clones ranked in the top ten supply approximately 8.7% of the sample.

With regard to this clone: Its antigen has not been determined. Base-call qualities are not available, and no considerably larger clone is one nucleotide away.

Each collaborating institution followed its own protocols to collect whole blood in K2EDTA tubes. For TCRbeta analysis, collaborators shipped samples as frozen whole blood, isolated PBMCs, or DNA extracted from either of those sample types. V has 5 bases trimmed and J has 5 bases trimmed; junction bases matching no gene number 6. Per the germline V gene (reference sequence), LNHDA is the CDR1 and SQIVND is the CDR2. Taken from cysteine to phenylalanine, the CDR3 has 15 residues. Only the CDR3 part of the read is kept: 45 bases, read in frame from the first base. This TCR came from a woman older than 75 with acute or convalescent COVID-19. The chain is made from TRBV19 and TRBJ1-4, with 9 bases matching TRBD1. Sequenced: peripheral blood. The CDR3 here reads CASSAIGQGNEKLFF. The bases read TGTGCCAGTAGTGCCATCGGACAGGGGAATGAAAAACTGTTTTTT.